A selection of T cell receptor beta chains follows, all from one sample in a study of identical twins. MiXCR, run by TCRdb on the 5' RACE reads, gives a single entry per CDR3 protein. The data hold approximately 670,000 distinct CDR3 sequences, with roughly 6% observed a single time. The specimen sequenced was naive T cells sorted from blood. The receptors derive from a young man in good health. CDR3s include the opening cysteine and the closing phenylalanine or tryptophan. D genes are given only for firm matches. Clone sizes are given selectively: once, few, many, or a class where the clone is expanded.

size,D,length,J,V,DNA,CDR3
.,TRBD1,14,TRBJ1-6,TRBV12-3/TRBV12-4,TGTGCCAGCACCCGGAACAGGGGAAAATCACCCCTCCACTTT,CASTRNRGKSPLHF
few,TRBD2,17,TRBJ2-5,TRBV6-5,TGTGCCAGCAGTTACCTGGCTAGCGGGAGTCTGCCAGAGACCCAGTACTTC,CASSYLASGSLPETQYF
many,TRBD2,16,TRBJ2-1,TRBV10-3,TGTGCCATCAGTGAGTCGATTGGGACTAGCGGTTATGAGCAGTTCTTC,CAISESIGTSGYEQFF
few,TRBD1,16,TRBJ1-5,TRBV6-1,TGTGCCAGCAGTAGCCATCCGACAGGGACGGGTCAGCCCCAGCATTTT,CASSSHPTGTGQPQHF
.,TRBD2,13,TRBJ2-7,TRBV4-3,TGCGCCAGCAGCCAAGGGAACGGGGGAGGGGCGTACTTC,CASSQGNGGGAYF
many,.,13,TRBJ1-6,TRBV15,TGTGCCACAAGGGGCCTGGAGGGGTCACCCCTCCACTTT,CATRGLEGSPLHF
few,.,14,TRBJ2-1,TRBV4-3,TGCGCCAGCAGCCAGGGGACGGTCGACAATGAGCAGTTCTTC,CASSQGTVDNEQFF
many,.,11,TRBJ2-4,TRBV24-1,TGTGCCACCAGTGAGGGGGCCAACCAGTACTTC,CATSEGANQYF
few,.,16,TRBJ2-5,TRBV6-2/TRBV6-3,TGTGCCAGCAGTTACTCGAGAGGAGCGGCACAAGAGACCCAGTACTTC,CASSYSRGAAQETQYF
few,.,13,TRBJ2-7,TRBV15,TGTGCCACCAGCCCCCCCGGGGACTACGAGCAGTACTTC,CATSPPGDYEQYF
many,.,16,TRBJ2-1,TRBV7-2,TGTGCCAGCAGCTTAGGAGGGCGAGCCATCTACAATGAGCAGTTCTTC,CASSLGGRAIYNEQFF
many,TRBD1,14,TRBJ2-2,TRBV29-1,TGCAGCGCCCACAGGGGCCTCGACACCGGGGAGCTGTTTTTT,CSAHRGLDTGELFF
many,.,16,TRBJ2-2,TRBV6-1,TGTGCCAGCAGTGAATCCAGGGCCGAGTACACCGGGGAGCTGTTTTTT,CASSESRAEYTGELFF
many,.,14,TRBJ2-1,TRBV20-1,TGCAGTGCTAGAGATGACGGGGGGCTCGGTGAGCAGTTCTTC,CSARDDGGLGEQFF
many,TRBD1,15,TRBJ2-4,TRBV27,TGTGCCAGCAGTTTTTGGGGACAGTCCAAAAACATTCAGTACTTC,CASSFWGQSKNIQYF
many,.,13,TRBJ2-3,TRBV5-1,TGCGCCAGCAGAGGTGGGACTACAGATACGCAGTATTTT,CASRGGTTDTQYF
many,TRBD1,13,TRBJ1-6,TRBV7-2,TGTGCCAGCAGGCGGACAGGGAATTCACCCCTCCACTTT,CASRRTGNSPLHF
many,TRBD1,14,TRBJ1-2,TRBV5-1,TGCGCCAGCAAGGGACAGGGAATCAACTATGGCTACACCTTC,CASKGQGINYGYTF
many,.,13,TRBJ1-2,TRBV4-2,TGTGCCAGCAGCCAAGATAGGGGGGGTGGCTACACCTTC,CASSQDRGGGYTF
many,TRBD2,16,TRBJ2-2,TRBV7-8,TGTGCCAGCAGCTTAGTAACTAGCGGTAACACCGGGGAGCTGTTTTTT,CASSLVTSGNTGELFF
many,TRBD1,16,TRBJ2-1,TRBV5-1,TGCGCCAGCAGCTTGGAGCCACTGGACAGGACGACGGGCTGGTTCTTC,CASSLEPLDRTTGWFF
few,.,16,TRBJ2-4,TRBV12-3/TRBV12-4,TGTGCCAGCAGTTTATATGTGGCATCAGGCAAAAACATTCAGTACTTC,CASSLYVASGKNIQYF
many,.,13,TRBJ1-1,TRBV5-5,TGTGCCAGCAGCCCCCTCCGGGACGGTGAAGCTTTCTTT,CASSPLRDGEAFF
.,.,15,TRBJ2-2,TRBV27,TGTGCCAGCAGTTTATCGAGTCAGGGCACCGGGGAGCTGTTTTTT,CASSLSSQGTGELFF
many,.,13,TRBJ1-6,TRBV12-3/TRBV12-4,TGTGCCAGCAGTCTTGATCACAATTCACCCCTCCACTTT,CASSLDHNSPLHF
many,.,14,TRBJ1-1,TRBV29-1,TGCAGCGTTGAGCCGGGGGACGGGATCACTGAAGCTTTCTTT,CSVEPGDGITEAFF
.,.,15,TRBJ1-1,TRBV10-3,TGTGCCAGCCTTACGACAGAAGGAGGTAACACTGAAGCTTTCTTT,CASLTTEGGNTEAFF
many,.,12,TRBJ1-5,TRBV25-1,TGTGCCAGCAGTAACAGGGATCAGCCCCAGCATTTT,CASSNRDQPQHF